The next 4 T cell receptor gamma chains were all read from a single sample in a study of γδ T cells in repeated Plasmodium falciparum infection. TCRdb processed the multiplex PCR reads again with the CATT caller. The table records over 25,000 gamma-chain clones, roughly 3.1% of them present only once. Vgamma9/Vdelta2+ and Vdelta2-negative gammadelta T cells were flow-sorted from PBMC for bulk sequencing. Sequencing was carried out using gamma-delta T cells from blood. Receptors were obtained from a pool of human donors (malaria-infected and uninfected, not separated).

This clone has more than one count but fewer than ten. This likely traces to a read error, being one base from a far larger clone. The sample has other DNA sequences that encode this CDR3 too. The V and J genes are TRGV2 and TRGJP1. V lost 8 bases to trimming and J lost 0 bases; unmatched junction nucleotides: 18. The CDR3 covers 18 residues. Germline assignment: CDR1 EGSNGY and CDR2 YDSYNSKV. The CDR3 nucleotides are TGTGCCACCTCCCAAATGGCTCTTAAATATACCACTGGTTGGTTCAAGATATTT. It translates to CATSQMALKYTTGWFKIF.

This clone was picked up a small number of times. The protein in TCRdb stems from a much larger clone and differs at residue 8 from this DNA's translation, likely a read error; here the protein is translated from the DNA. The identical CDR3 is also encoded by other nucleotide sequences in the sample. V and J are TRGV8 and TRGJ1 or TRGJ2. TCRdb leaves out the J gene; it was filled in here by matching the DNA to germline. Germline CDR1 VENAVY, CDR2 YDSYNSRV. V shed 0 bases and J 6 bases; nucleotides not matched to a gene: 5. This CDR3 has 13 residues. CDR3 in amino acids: CATWDRRGYKKLF. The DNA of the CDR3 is TGTGCCACCTGGGATAGGCGTGGTTATAAGAAACTCTTT.

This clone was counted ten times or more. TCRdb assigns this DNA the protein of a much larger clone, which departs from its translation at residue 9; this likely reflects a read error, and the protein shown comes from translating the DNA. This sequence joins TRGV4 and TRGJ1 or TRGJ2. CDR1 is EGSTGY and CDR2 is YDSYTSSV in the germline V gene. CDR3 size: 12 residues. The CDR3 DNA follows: TGTGCCACCTGGGATGGTTATTATAGGAAACTCTTT. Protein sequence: CATWDGYYRKLF.

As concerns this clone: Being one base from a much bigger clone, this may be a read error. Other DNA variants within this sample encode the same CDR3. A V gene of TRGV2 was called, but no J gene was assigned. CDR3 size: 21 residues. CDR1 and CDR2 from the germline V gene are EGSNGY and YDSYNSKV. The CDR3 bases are TGTGCCACCTGGGACGGGCCGTCGCTCCCCGATTGGCGGCGGAATTATTATAAGAAACTCTTC. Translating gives CATWDGPSLPDWRRNYYKKLF.